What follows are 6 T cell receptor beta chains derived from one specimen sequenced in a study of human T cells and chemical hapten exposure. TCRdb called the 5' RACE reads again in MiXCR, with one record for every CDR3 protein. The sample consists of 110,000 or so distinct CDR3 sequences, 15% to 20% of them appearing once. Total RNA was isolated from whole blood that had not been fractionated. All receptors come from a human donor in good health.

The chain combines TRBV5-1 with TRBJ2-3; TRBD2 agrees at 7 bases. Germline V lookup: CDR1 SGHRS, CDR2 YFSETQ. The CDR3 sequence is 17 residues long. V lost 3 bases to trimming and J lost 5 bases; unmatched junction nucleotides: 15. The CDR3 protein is CASSWAPQRGSVDTQYF. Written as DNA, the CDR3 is TGCGCCAGCAGCTGGGCCCCACAGCGGGGATCTGTAGATACGCAGTATTTT.

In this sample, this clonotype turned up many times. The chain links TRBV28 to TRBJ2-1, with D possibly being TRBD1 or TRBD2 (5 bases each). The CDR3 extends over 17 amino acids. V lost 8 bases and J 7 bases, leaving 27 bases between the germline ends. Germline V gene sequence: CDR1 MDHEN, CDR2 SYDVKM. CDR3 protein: CASPRGVKRGWWNEQFF. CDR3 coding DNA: TGTGCCAGCCCAAGGGGAGTGAAGCGTGGCTGGTGGAATGAGCAGTTCTTC.

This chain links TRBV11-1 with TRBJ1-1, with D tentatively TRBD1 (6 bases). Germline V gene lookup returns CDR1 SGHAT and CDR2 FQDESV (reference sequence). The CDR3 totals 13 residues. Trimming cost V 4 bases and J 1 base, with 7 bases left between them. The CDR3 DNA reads TGTGCCAGCAGCTGGGGACAGAACACTGAAGCTTTCTTT. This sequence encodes CASSWGQNTEAFF.

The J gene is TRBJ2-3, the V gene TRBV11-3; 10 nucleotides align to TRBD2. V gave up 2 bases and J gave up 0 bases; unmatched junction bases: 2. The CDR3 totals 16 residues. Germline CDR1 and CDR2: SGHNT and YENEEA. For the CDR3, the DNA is TGTGCCAGCAGCTTAAAACTAGCGGGGAGCACAGATACGCAGTATTTT. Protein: CASSLKLAGSTDTQYF.

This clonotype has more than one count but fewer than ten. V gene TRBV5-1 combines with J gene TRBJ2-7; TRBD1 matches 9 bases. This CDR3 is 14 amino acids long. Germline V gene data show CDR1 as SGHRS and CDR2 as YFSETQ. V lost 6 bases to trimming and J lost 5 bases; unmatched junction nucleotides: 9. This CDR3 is CASTRTGVQDEQYF. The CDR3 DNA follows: TGCGCCAGCACCCGGACAGGGGTTCAAGACGAGCAGTACTTC.

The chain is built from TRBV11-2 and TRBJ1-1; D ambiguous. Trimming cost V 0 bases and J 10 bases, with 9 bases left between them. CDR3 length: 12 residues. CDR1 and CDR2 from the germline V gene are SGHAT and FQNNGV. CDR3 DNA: TGTGCCAGCAGCTTAGACCGCTCAGGAGCTTTCTTT. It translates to CASSLDRSGAFF. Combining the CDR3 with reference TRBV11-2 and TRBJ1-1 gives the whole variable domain EAGVAQSPRYKIIEKRQSVAFWCNPISGHATLYWYQQILGQGPKLLIQFQNNGVVDDSQLPKDRFSAERLKGVDSTLKIQPAKLEDSAVYLCASSLDRSGAFFGQGTRLTVV.